This T cell receptor beta chain is drawn from a study of blood T cell repertoires in COVID-19 (dated by TCRdb to 2020 to 2022). About the investigation overall: Collaborator samples came from the United States, Italy and Spain and covered acute and convalescent phases of COVID-19. The prospective study material was composed of cDNA or gDNA derived from T cells, B-cell-depleted T cells, or PBMCs. The dataset comprised deeply sampled blood TCRbeta repertoires from subjects exposed to, actively infected with, or recovered from COVID-19. The repertoires were released in a freely available public database meant as a resource for research on the immune response to SARS-CoV-2. The samples were drawn from the first 160 participants of the ongoing ImmuneRACE study and from 1,254 subjects provided by 6 global collaborators. Sample metadata almost always included a de-identified subject ID, COVID-19 status, age in years and sex. Where available, HLA class I and class II types were taken from metadata supplied by the sample provider and were not determined by assay-based typing.

Broader findings and caveats from the paper: The amount of clinical and demographic metadata varied by source and participant and was provided uncurated.

One collaborating source in Seattle enrolled patients during active infection and followed them longitudinally through the course of disease. Collaborating institutions collected whole blood in K2EDTA tubes following their own protocols. For TCRbeta analysis, collaborators shipped samples in one of three forms: frozen whole blood, isolated PBMCs, or DNA extracted from either of those sample types. Note on this clone: No cognate antigen has been identified for it. No base quality information exists; no much larger clone differs at one position.

TCRbeta CDR3 regions were amplified from genomic DNA using the immunoSEQ Assay, a bias-controlled multiplex PCR. In the original analysis: The number of nucleated cells in each sample was estimated by amplification of reference gene primers within the assay. To quantify the absolute abundance of each unique TCRbeta CDR3 rearrangement, sequence reads were collapsed and filtered. For each sample, productive Simpson clonality was calculated as the square root of Simpson's diversity index over productive rearrangements. TCRdb stores this immuneACCESS table with in-frame sequences only. Part of the clones is absent; in the studies checked, under half of the shortfall reflects unresolved V genes, and no reason is known for the rest. V, J and clone size were drawn from that table, and D and trimming were deduced from the DNA. The sample records 100,000 to 150,000 clones, around nine tenths of which are singletons. In total, the top ten clones hold more than 9.5% of the sample.

The germline V gene supplies CDR1 MDHEN and CDR2 SYDVKM. CDR3 length: 17 amino acids, cysteine to phenylalanine. Only CDR3 DNA remains: 51 bases, in frame from the first base. Trimming takes 8 bases off V and 5 bases off J; junction bases not matched to a gene: 17. The material sequenced was peripheral blood. The origin of this receptor is an older woman with COVID-19, enrolled during active disease. Here the chain combines TRBV28 and TRBJ1-4, and 7 junctional nucleotides match TRBD1. This receptor has the CDR3 CASSGVGRGRGNEKLFF. The DNA sequence is as follows: TGTGCCAGCTCCGGTGTAGGTCGGGGCAGGGGGAATGAAAAACTGTTTTTT.